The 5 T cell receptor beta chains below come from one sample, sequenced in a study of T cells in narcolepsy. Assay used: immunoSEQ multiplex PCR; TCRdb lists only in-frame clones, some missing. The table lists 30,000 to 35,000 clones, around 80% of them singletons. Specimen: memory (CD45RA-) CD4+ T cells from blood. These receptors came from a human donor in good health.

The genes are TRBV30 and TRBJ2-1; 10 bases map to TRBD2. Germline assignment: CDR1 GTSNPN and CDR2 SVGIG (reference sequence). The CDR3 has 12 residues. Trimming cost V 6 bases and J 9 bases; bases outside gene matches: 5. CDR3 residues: CACQREGSEQFF. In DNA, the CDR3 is TGTGCCTGCCAGCGGGAGGGCAGTGAGCAGTTCTTC.

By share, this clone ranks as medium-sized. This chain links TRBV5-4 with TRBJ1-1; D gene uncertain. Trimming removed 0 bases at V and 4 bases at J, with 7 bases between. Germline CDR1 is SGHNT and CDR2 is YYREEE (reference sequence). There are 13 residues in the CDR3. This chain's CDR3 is CASSLDGITEAFF. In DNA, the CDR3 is TGTGCCAGCAGCTTGGACGGGATCACTGAAGCTTTCTTT.

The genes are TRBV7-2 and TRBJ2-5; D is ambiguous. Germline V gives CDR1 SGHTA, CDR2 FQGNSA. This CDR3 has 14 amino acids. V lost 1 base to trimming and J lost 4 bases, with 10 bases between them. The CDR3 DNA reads TGTGCCAGCAGCTTAGATAAGGGAAGAGAGACCCAGTACTTC. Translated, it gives CASSLDKGRETQYF.

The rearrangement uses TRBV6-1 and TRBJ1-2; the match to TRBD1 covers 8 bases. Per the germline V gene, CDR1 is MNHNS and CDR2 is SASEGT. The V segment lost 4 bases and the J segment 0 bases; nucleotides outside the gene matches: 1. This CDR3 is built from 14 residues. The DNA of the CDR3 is TGTGCCAGCAGTGCGGACAGGGCTAACTATGGCTACACCTTC. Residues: CASSADRANYGYTF.

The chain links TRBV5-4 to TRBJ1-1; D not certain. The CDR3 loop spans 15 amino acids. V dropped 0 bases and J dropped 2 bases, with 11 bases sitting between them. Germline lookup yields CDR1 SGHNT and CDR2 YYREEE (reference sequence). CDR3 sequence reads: CASSLERTVNTEAFF. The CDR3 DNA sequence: TGTGCCAGCAGCTTGGAGCGGACGGTTAACACTGAAGCTTTCTTT.